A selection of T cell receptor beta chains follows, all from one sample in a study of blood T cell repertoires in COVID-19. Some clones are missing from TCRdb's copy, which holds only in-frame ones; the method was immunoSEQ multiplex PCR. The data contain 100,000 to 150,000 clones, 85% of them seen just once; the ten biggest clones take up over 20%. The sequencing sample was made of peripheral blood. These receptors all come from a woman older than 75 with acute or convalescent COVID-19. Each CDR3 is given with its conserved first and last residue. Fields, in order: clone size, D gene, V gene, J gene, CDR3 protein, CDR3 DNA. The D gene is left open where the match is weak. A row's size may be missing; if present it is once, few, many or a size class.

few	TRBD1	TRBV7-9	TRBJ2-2	CASSPAPGQGRNGELFF	TGTGCCAGCAGCCCAGCCCCGGGACAGGGTCGTAACGGGGAGCTGTTTTTT
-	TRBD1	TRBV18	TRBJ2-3	CASSPFPQGASTDTQYF	TGTGCCAGCTCACCATTCCCCCAGGGGGCTAGCACAGATACGCAGTATTTT
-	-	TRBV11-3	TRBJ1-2	CASSRTTSGGYTF	TGTGCCAGCAGCCGTACGACCTCGGGTGGCTACACCTTC
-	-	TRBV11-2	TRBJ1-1	CASSFRGGISEAFF	TGTGCCAGCAGCTTCCGAGGGGGAATCTCTGAAGCTTTCTTT
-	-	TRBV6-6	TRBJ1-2	CASSLGTSSSIYGYTF	TGTGCCAGCAGTTTGGGGACTTCCAGCTCTATTTATGGCTACACCTTC
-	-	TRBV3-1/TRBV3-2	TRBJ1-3	CASSSTGGNTIYF	TGTGCCAGCAGCTCTACAGGAGGAAACACCATATATTTT
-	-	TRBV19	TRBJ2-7	CASSHAGTPPYEQYF	TGTGCCAGTAGTCATGCCGGGACACCCCCCTACGAGCAGTACTTC
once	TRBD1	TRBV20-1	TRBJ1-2	CSASKGGRDGYTF	TGCAGTGCTAGTAAAGGGGGCAGAGATGGCTACACCTTC
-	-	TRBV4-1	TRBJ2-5	CASSQAWRQPPQETQYF	TGCGCCAGCAGCCAAGCGTGGCGACAGCCACCCCAAGAGACCCAGTACTTC
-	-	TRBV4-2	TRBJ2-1	CASSQGASDLYNEQFF	TGTGCCAGCAGCCAAGGCGCCAGCGATTTATACAATGAGCAGTTCTTC
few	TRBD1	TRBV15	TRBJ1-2	CATSQGARGGYTF	TGTGCCACCAGCCAGGGGGCGCGTGGTGGCTACACCTTC
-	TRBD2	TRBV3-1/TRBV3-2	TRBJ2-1	CASSPSGGAFNEQFF	TGTGCCAGCAGCCCCAGCGGGGGGGCCTTTAATGAGCAGTTCTTC